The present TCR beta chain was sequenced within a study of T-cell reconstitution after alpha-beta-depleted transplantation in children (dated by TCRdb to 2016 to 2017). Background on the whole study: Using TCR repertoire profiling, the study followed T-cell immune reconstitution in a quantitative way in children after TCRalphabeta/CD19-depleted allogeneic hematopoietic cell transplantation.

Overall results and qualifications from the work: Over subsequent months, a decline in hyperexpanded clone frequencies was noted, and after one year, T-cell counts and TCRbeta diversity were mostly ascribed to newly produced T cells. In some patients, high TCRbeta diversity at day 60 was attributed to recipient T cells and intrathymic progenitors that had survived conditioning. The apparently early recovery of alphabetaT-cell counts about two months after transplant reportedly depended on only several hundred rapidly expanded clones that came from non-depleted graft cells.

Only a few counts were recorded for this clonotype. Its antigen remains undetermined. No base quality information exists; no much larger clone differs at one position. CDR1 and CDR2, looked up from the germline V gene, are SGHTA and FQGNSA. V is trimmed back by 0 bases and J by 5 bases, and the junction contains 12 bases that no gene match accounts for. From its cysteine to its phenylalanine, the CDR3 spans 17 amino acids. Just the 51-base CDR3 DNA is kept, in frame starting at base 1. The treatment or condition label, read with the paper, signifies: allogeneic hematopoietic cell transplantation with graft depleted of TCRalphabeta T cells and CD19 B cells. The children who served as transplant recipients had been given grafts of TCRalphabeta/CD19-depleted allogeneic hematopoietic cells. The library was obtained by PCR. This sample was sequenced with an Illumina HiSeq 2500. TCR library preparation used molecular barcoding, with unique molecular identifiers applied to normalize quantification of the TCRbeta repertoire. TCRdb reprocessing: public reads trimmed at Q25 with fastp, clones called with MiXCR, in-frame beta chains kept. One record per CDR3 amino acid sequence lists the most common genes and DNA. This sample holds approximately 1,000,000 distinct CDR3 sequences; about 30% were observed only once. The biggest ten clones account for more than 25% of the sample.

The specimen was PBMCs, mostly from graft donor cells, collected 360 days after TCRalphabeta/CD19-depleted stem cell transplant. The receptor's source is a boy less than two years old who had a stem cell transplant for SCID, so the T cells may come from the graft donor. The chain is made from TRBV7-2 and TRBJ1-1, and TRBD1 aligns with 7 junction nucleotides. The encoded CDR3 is CASSLALRQGVWTEAFF. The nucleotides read TGTGCCAGCAGCTTAGCCTTAAGACAGGGTGTGTGGACTGAAGCTTTCTTT.